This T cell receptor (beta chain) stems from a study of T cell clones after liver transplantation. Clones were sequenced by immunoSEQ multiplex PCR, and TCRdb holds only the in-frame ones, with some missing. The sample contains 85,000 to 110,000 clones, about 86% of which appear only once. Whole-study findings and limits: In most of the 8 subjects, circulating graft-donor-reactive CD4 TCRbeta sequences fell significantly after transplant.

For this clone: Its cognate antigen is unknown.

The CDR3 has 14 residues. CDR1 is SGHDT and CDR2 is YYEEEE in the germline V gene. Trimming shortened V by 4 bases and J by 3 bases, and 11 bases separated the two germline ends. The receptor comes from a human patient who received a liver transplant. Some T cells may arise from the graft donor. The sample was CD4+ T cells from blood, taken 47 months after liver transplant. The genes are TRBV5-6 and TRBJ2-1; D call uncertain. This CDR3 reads CASSRRSNYNEQFF. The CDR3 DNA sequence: TGTGCCAGCAGCCGTAGATCAAACTACAATGAGCAGTTCTTC. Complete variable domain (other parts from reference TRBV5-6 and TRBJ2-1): DAGVTQSPTHLIKTRGQQVTLRCSPKSGHDTVSWYQQALGQGPQFIFQYYEEEERQRGNFPDRFSGHQFPNYSSELNVNALLLGDSALYLCASSRRSNYNEQFFGPGTRLTVL.